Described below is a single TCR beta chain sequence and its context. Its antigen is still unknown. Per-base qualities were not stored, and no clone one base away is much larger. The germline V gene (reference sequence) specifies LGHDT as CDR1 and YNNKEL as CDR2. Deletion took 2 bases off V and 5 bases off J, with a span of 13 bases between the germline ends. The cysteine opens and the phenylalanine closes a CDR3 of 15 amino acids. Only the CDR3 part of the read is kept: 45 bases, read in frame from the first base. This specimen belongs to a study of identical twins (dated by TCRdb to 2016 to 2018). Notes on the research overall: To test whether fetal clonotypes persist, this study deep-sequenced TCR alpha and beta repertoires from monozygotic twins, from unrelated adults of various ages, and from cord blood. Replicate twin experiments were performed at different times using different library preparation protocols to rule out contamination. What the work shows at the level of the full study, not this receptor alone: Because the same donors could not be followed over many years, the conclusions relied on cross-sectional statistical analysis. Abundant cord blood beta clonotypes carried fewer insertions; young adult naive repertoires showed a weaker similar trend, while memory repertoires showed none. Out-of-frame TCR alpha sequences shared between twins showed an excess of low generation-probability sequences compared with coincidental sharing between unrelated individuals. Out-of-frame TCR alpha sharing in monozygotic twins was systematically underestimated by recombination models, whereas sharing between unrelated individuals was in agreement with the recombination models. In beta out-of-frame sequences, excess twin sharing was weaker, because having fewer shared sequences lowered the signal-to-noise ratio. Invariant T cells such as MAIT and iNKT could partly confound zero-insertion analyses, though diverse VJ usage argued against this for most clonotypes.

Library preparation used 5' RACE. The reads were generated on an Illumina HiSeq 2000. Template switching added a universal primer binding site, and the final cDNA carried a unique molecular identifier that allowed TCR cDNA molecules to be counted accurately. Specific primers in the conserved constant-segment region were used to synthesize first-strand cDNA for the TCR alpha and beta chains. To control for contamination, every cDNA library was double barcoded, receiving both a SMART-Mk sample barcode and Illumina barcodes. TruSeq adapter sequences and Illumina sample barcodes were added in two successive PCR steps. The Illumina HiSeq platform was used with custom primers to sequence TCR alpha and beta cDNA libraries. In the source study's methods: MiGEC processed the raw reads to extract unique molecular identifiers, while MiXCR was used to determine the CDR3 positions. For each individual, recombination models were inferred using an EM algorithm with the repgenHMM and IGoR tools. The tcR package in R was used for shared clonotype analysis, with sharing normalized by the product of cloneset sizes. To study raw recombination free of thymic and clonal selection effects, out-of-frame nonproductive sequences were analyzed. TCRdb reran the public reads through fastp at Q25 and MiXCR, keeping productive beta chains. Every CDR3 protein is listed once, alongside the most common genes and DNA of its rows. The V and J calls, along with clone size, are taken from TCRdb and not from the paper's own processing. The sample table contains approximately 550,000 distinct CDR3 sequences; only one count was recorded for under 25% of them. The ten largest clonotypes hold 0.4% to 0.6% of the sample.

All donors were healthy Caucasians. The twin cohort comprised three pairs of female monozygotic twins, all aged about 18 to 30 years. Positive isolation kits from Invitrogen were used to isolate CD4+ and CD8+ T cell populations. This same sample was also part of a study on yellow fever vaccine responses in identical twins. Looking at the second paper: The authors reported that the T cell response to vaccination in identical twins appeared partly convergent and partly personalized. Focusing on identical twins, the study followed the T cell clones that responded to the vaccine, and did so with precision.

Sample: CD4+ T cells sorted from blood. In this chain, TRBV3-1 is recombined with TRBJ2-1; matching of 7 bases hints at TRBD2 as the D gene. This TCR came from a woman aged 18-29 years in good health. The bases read TGTGCCAGCAGCCAACTGGGGGGGGGCCACAATGAGCAGTTCTTC. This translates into CASSQLGGGHNEQFF.